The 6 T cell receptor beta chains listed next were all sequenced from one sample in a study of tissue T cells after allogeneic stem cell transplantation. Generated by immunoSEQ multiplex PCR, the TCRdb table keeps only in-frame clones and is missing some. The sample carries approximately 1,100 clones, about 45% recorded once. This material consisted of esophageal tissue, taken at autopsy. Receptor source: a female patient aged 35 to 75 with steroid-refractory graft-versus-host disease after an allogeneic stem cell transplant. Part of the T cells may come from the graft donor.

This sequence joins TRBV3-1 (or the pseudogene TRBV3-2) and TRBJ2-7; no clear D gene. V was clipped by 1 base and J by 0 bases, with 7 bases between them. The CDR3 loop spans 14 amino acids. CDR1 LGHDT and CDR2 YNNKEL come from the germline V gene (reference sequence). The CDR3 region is CASSQGLSSYEQYF. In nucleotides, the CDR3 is TGTGCCAGCAGCCAAGGGCTCTCCTCCTACGAGCAGTACTTC.

The CDR3 coding sequence is TGTGCCATCGGCCGACAGGGTAGGAACGAGCAGTACTTC. Translation: CAIGRQGRNEQYF. V usage is TRBV10-3 and J usage is TRBJ2-7; the match to TRBD1 covers 7 bases. The J segment lost 5 bases and the V segment lost 8 bases, leaving 9 bases of the junction unmatched. The V gene's germline CDR1 is ENHRY and CDR2 SYGVKD. The CDR3 is 13 amino acids.

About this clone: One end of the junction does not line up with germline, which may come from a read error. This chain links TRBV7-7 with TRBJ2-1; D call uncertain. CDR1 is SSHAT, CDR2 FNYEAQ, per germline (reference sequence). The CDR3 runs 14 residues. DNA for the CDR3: TGTGCTAGCAGCTTAGCAGACCTGGGTGATGAGCAGTTCTTC. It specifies CASSLADLGDEQFF.

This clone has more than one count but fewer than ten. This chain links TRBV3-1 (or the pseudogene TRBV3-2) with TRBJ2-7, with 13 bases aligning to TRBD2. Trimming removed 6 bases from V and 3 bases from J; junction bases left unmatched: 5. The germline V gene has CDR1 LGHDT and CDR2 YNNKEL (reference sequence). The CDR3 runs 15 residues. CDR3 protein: CASSRGTSGIYEQYF. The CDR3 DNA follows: TGTGCCAGCAGTCGCGGGACTAGCGGGATCTACGAGCAGTACTTC.

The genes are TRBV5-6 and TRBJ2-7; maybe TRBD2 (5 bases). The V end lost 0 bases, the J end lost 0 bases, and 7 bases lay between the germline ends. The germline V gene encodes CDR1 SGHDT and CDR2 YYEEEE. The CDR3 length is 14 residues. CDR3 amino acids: CASSLDRGSYEQYF. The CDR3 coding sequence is TGTGCCAGCAGCTTGGATCGGGGCTCCTACGAGCAGTACTTC.

CDR3 protein: CAWDRVNTGELFF. For the CDR3, the DNA is TGTGCCTGGGACAGGGTGAACACCGGGGAGCTGTTTTTT. The chain combines TRBV30 with TRBJ2-2; 7 positions agree with TRBD1. Germline trimming cut 5 bases from V and 1 base from J; bases unmatched to any gene: 1. The CDR3 consists of 13 residues. Germline V CDR1 and CDR2: GTSNPN, SVGIG (reference sequence). Using reference TRBV30 and TRBJ2-2 for the parts outside the CDR3, the full variable domain is SQTIHQWPATLVQPVGSPLSLECTVEGTSNPNLYWYRQAAGRGLQLLFYSVGIGQISSEVPQNLSASRPQDRQFILSSKKLLLSDSGFYLCAWDRVNTGELFFGEGSRLTVL.